Below, 26 T cell receptor beta chains from the same sample are listed, as sequenced in a study of blood T cell repertoires in COVID-19 (dated by TCRdb to 2018 to 2021). The library was obtained by the immunoSEQ multiplex PCR assay. TCRdb stores this immuneACCESS table with in-frame sequences only. Part of the clones is absent; in the studies checked, under half of the shortfall reflects unresolved V genes, and no reason is known for the rest. The sample profile shows some 200,000 clones; around 82% of them were found once. 2% to 2.5% of the sample rests with the top ten. Sequencing was carried out using peripheral blood. The receptors here all came from a woman aged 60 to 75 with acute or convalescent COVID-19.

The chain uses TRBV11-2 and TRBJ2-2, with 12 bases identical to TRBD1. This CDR3 has 17 amino acids. The germline gives CDR1 SGHAT, CDR2 FQNNGV. After removal of 5 bases from V and 3 bases from J, the junction contained 7 bases not matched to a gene. CDR3 protein: CASSLRGQGAYTGELFF. The CDR3 DNA reads TGTGCCAGCAGCCTCCGGGGACAGGGGGCCTACACCGGGGAGCTGTTTTTT.

V usage is TRBV11-2 and J usage is TRBJ1-3; tentative D call: TRBD1 (6 bases). Germline V gene sequence: CDR1 SGHAT, CDR2 FQNNGV. There are 14 residues in the CDR3. The ends were cut back, 5 bases at V and 3 bases at J, with 11 bases in the middle. CDR3 DNA sequence: TGTGCCAGCAGCCGAACAGGGTTTGGAAACACCATATATTTT. Its protein product is CASSRTGFGNTIYF.

The chain employs TRBV7-9 and TRBJ1-6, with D uncertain. CDR1 is SEHNR, CDR2 FQNEAQ, per germline (reference sequence). The CDR3 loop spans 14 amino acids. Trimming shortened V by 2 bases and J by 5 bases, and 7 bases separated the two germline ends. The CDR3 here is CASSLSTNNSPLHF. CDR3 nucleotides: TGTGCCAGCAGCTTATCCACAAATAATTCACCCCTCCACTTT.

This clone has only a few counts. This chain links TRBV3-1 (or the pseudogene TRBV3-2) with TRBJ2-7; TRBD1 agrees at 9 bases. V dropped 8 bases and J dropped 0; count of bases not matched to a gene: 5. The CDR3 covers 14 residues. In germline, CDR1 is LGHDT, CDR2 YNNKEL (reference sequence). In DNA form, the CDR3 reads TGTGCCAGCCTTGGGACAGGGACCTCCTACGAGCAGTACTTC. As protein: CASLGTGTSYEQYF.

The V call is TRBV7-9, the J call TRBJ2-3; no definite D call. The CDR3 totals 19 residues. V lost 0 bases and J 3 bases, leaving 22 bases between the germline ends. Germline CDR1 SEHNR, CDR2 FQNEAQ (reference sequence). CDR3 sequence: CASSLASIRASVTTDTQYF. The CDR3 DNA is TGTGCCAGCAGCTTAGCGTCTATTCGAGCGTCGGTAACGACAGATACGCAGTATTTT. Supplemented by reference TRBV7-9 and TRBJ2-3, the full variable domain reads DTGVSQNPRHKITKRGQNVTFRCDPISEHNRLYWYRQTLGQGPEFLTYFQNEAQLEKSRLLSDRFSAERPKGSFSTLEIQRTEQGDSAMYLCASSLASIRASVTTDTQYFGPGTRLTVL.

The chain joins TRBV6-1 to TRBJ2-7; D ambiguous. The CDR3 is 15 residues long. V shed 2 bases and J shed 5 bases, with 16 bases lying between them. Germline assignment: CDR1 MNHNS and CDR2 SASEGT. The CDR3 protein is CASSEFRIRRDEQYF. CDR3 coding DNA: TGTGCCAGCAGTGAATTTCGGATCCGGAGAGACGAGCAGTACTTC.

The chain joins TRBV19 to TRBJ2-4, with D possibly matching TRBD1 (6 bases). Germline V CDR1 and CDR2: LNHDA, SQIVND (reference sequence). V was clipped by 4 bases and J by 0 bases, with 13 bases between them. There are 16 residues in the CDR3. The CDR3 here is CASSTDRSLAKNIQYF. The CDR3 DNA sequence: TGTGCCAGTAGTACAGACAGGTCCTTAGCCAAAAACATTCAGTACTTC.

This clone was seen a handful of times. The chain combines TRBV7-2 with TRBJ2-1, with TRBD2 matching 11 bases. Trimming at V came to 1 base and at J to 8 bases, leaving 7 bases not matched to a gene. The germline gives CDR1 SGHTA, CDR2 FQGNSA. This CDR3 comprises 16 residues. The CDR3 DNA follows: TGTGCCAGCAGCTTAGGAGGCCTAGCGGGGGGAGATGAGCAGTTCTTC. It yields the protein CASSLGGLAGGDEQFF.

This chain connects TRBV4-1 to TRBJ2-7; 8 nucleotides align to TRBD1. V was clipped by 2 bases and J by 0 bases; unmatched bases: 6. CDR1 and CDR2 from the germline V gene are MGHRA and YSYEKL. The CDR3 has 16 residues. The CDR3 sequence: CASSQTRQGTSYEQYF. The CDR3 DNA sequence: TGCGCCAGCAGCCAAACCAGACAGGGGACCTCCTACGAGCAGTACTTC.

The chain uses TRBV13 and TRBJ2-1; 7 bases map to TRBD1. The CDR3 runs 15 residues. Germline V gives CDR1 PRHDT, CDR2 FYEKMQ (reference sequence). Trimming cost V 2 bases and J 2 bases; bases outside gene matches: 3. Here the CDR3 DNA reads TGTGCCAGCAGCTTACTCCAGGGGGCCTACAATGAGCAGTTCTTC. Residues: CASSLLQGAYNEQFF.

The rearrangement joins TRBV28 to TRBJ1-4, with D perhaps TRBD1 (6 bases). Per germline, CDR1 MDHEN and CDR2 SYDVKM. Trimming pared 5 bases from V and 4 bases from J, leaving 11 bases between. This CDR3 region has 14 residues. The CDR3 sequence is CASSTDRLNEKLFF. CDR3 sequence (DNA): TGTGCCAGCAGTACGGACAGACTTAATGAAAAACTGTTTTTT.

The chain employs TRBV3-1 (or the pseudogene TRBV3-2) and TRBJ2-1, with D possibly TRBD2 on 7 matching bases. Trimming stripped 0 bases from V and 15 bases from J, with 12 bases between. The CDR3 loop spans 12 amino acids. Germline loops: CDR1 LGHDT, CDR2 YNNKEL (reference sequence). The CDR3 sequence: CASSQDRRGAFF. The CDR3 DNA reads as TGTGCCAGCAGCCAAGATCGACGGGGGGCGTTCTTC.

The chain recombines TRBV7-9 with TRBJ2-5, with TRBD2 identical over 8 bases. V shed 6 bases, J shed 8 bases, and the junction held 14 bases outside the gene matches. Germline-derived CDR1 and CDR2 are SEHNR and FQNEAQ (reference sequence). The length of the CDR3 is 15 residues. The CDR3 is CASSLSGAGMTTQYF. DNA for the CDR3: TGTGCCAGCAGTCTTAGCGGGGCGGGTATGACAACCCAGTACTTC. Full variable domain (missing parts from reference TRBV7-9 and TRBJ2-5): DTGVSQNPRHKITKRGQNVTFRCDPISEHNRLYWYRQTLGQGPEFLTYFQNEAQLEKSRLLSDRFSAERPKGSFSTLEIQRTEQGDSAMYLCASSLSGAGMTTQYFGPGTRLLVL.

This clone was seen just once. The V and J genes are TRBV2 and TRBJ1-2; D call uncertain. The CDR3 has 13 residues. The germline V and J ends were trimmed by 7 bases and 4 bases, with 13 bases remaining between them. The germline V gene encodes CDR1 SNHLY and CDR2 FYNNEI. The CDR3 loop reads CASTKAGLYGYTF. CDR3 nucleotide sequence: TGTGCCAGCACTAAGGCAGGCCTCTATGGCTACACCTTC.

The chain couples TRBV23-1 to TRBJ1-6; 7 bases align to TRBD1. TRBV23-1 is designated an ORF whose function remains uncertain. With 7 bases clipped from V and 7 bases from J, the junction kept 7 bases outside the gene matches. The CDR3 runs to 14 residues. CDR3 in amino acids: CASTRDSLNSPLHF. CDR3 sequence (DNA): TGCGCCAGCACCCGGGACAGCCTAAATTCACCCCTCCACTTT.

This rearrangement joins TRBV4-3 to TRBJ2-2, with D possibly matching TRBD1 (5 bases). The CDR3 is 16 residues long. Trimming left V 0 bases short and J 4 bases short, with 12 bases between. Germline CDR1 LGHNA, CDR2 YSLEER. The CDR3 region has the DNA TGCGCCAGCAGCCAAGAGCCAGGGATAAGCACCGGGGAGCTGTTTTTT. It translates to CASSQEPGISTGELFF.

J is TRBJ2-1 and V is TRBV19; 10 nucleotides align to TRBD2. The trim removed 4 bases at V and 7 bases at J, leaving 4 bases unmatched. This CDR3 spans 14 amino acids. Germline V gene data show CDR1 as LNHDA and CDR2 as SQIVND (reference sequence). The CDR3 protein is CASSRLAGDNEQFF. CDR3 coding DNA: TGTGCCAGTAGTAGGCTAGCGGGGGATAATGAGCAGTTCTTC.

This chain links TRBV5-1 with TRBJ2-5; possible D gene TRBD2, 5 bases. CDR1 SGHRS and CDR2 YFSETQ come from the germline V gene. V dropped 4 bases and J dropped 2 bases, with 9 bases sitting between them. This CDR3 is built from 13 residues. The CDR3: CASSRTWQETQYF. For the CDR3, the DNA is TGCGCCAGCAGCCGGACTTGGCAAGAGACCCAGTACTTC.

The chain couples TRBV4-2 to TRBJ1-1, with D possibly matching TRBD1 (6 bases). The CDR3 length is 15 residues. Germline CDR1 and CDR2: LGHNA and YNFKEQ. The V gene lost 1 base and the J gene lost 0 bases, with 9 bases spanning the gap. Here the CDR3 reads CASSQVQGVNTEAFF. In DNA, the CDR3 is TGTGCCAGCAGCCAAGTACAGGGTGTGAACACTGAAGCTTTCTTT.

For the CDR3, the DNA is TGTGCCAGCAGACGGGGGGCGGGGGGCACTGAAGCTTTCTTT. Protein: CASRRGAGGTEAFF. V usage is TRBV7-8 and J usage is TRBJ1-1; D is possibly TRBD1 (6 bases). Germline CDR1 SGHVS, CDR2 FQNEAQ. Trimming cost V 6 bases and J 4 bases, with 15 bases left between them. The length of the CDR3 is 14 residues.

The chain uses TRBV7-3 and TRBJ2-1; tentatively, D is TRBD2 (6 bases). The length of the CDR3 is 16 residues. Trimming stripped 4 bases from V and 8 bases from J, with 21 bases between. Per germline, CDR1 SGHTA and CDR2 FQGTGA. The CDR3 nucleotides are TGTGCCAGCAGCTATCCACTCGGGACTCCTAACGATGAGCAGTTCTTC. Its translation: CASSYPLGTPNDEQFF.

This sequence joins TRBV13 and TRBJ1-3; D gene unclear. CDR1 is PRHDT and CDR2 is FYEKMQ in the germline V gene (reference sequence). Trimming pared 0 bases from V and 0 bases from J, leaving 6 bases between. This CDR3 comprises 15 residues. The DNA for the CDR3 is TGTGCCAGCAGCTTAGGATCCTCCTCTGGAAACACCATATATTTT. The encoded protein is CASSLGSSSGNTIYF.

V is TRBV5-1 and J is TRBJ2-3; 11 positions agree with TRBD1. V lost 4 bases to trimming and J lost 3 bases; unmatched junction nucleotides: 10. The CDR3 sequence is 17 residues long. Germline V lookup: CDR1 SGHRS, CDR2 YFSETQ. Here the CDR3 DNA reads TGCGCCAGCAGCAGGACAGGGGGCGCGGGAATAACAGATACGCAGTATTTT. Residues: CASSRTGGAGITDTQYF.

V gene TRBV7-2 combines with J gene TRBJ1-6; 7 bases align to TRBD1. Germline V gene lookup returns CDR1 SGHTA and CDR2 FQGNSA. The CDR3 length is 16 residues. V trimming: 4 bases; J trimming: 7 bases; junction bases outside the gene matches: 10. CDR3 residues: CASSSPRTGRNSPLHF. The CDR3 coding sequence is TGTGCCAGCAGCTCACCCAGGACAGGTCGGAATTCACCCCTCCACTTT.

In this sample, this clone turned up once. This chain links TRBV6-5 with TRBJ1-5, with TRBD1 matching 9 bases. The V gene's germline CDR1 is MNHEY and CDR2 SVGAGI. The CDR3 length is 14 residues. The J segment lost 7 bases and the V segment lost 6 bases, leaving 7 bases of the junction unmatched. CDR3 in amino acids: CASSSDRGTQPQHF. The CDR3 DNA reads as TGTGCCAGCAGCTCCGACAGGGGGACACAGCCCCAGCATTTT.

V gene TRBV5-1 combines with J gene TRBJ2-1, with D tentatively TRBD2 (5 bases). Germline V lookup: CDR1 SGHRS, CDR2 YFSETQ. Between the trimmed V and J ends, which lost 0 bases and 9 bases, there was a span of 13 bases. This CDR3 comprises 14 residues. Here the CDR3 reads CASSLVSVGGEQFF. The DNA for the CDR3 is TGCGCCAGCAGCTTGGTGTCGGTCGGAGGTGAGCAGTTCTTC.